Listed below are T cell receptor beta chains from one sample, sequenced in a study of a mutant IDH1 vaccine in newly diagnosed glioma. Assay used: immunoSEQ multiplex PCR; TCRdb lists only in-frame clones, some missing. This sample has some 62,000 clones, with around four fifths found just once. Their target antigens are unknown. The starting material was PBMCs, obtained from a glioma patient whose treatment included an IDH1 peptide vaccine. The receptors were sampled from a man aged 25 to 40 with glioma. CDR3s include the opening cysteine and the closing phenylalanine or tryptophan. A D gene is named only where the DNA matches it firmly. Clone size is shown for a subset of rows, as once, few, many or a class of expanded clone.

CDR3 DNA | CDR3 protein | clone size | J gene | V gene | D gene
TGTGCCAGCGGTCCAGGACCCTACGAGCAGTACTTC | CASGPGPYEQYF | NA | TRBJ2-7 | TRBV19 | NA
TGTGCCAGCAGTTTAGTTAACGCGGTTGGCAATCAGCCCCAGCATTTT | CASSLVNAVGNQPQHF | NA | TRBJ1-5 | TRBV27 | NA
TGTGCCAGCAGCTTCGGGAGCGGGGGGGCCTATGAGACCCAGTACTTC | CASSFGSGGAYETQYF | NA | TRBJ2-5 | TRBV7-9 | TRBD2
TGCAGCGTTGAAGCCCGAGGGATTACTGGAAACACCATATATTTT | CSVEARGITGNTIYF | NA | TRBJ1-3 | TRBV29-1 | NA
TGTGCCAGCAGCCGGACAGTTGAAGCTTTCTTT | CASSRTVEAFF | NA | TRBJ1-1 | TRBV5-6 | NA
TGTGCCAGCAGCTTCAGAGAAGCCTACGAGCAGTACTTC | CASSFREAYEQYF | NA | TRBJ2-7 | TRBV5-5 | NA
TGTGCCAGTAGTATGGTGGGGGCTGGCAATCAGCCCCAGCATTTT | CASSMVGAGNQPQHF | NA | TRBJ1-5 | TRBV19 | NA
TGTGCCTGGAGTGTAGGAGGCAATCAGCCCCAGCATTTT | CAWSVGGNQPQHF | NA | TRBJ1-5 | TRBV30 | NA
TGCGCCAGCAGCTTGCGCGGGGGTTCCGTGGGGGAGCAGTACTTC | CASSLRGGSVGEQYF | NA | TRBJ2-7 | TRBV5-1 | TRBD2
TGTGCCAGCAGCTTAGAGGCGGCGGGGCTTATGAACACTGAAGCTTTCTTT | CASSLEAAGLMNTEAFF | NA | TRBJ1-1 | TRBV11-2 | NA
TGTGCCAGCAGTGTGGTCGGGGGGAACACTGAAGCTTTCTTT | CASSVVGGNTEAFF | NA | TRBJ1-1 | TRBV6-4 | NA
TGCAGCGTTGTAAAGGCTAACTATGGCTACACCTTC | CSVVKANYGYTF | NA | TRBJ1-2 | TRBV29-1 | NA
TGCGCCAGCCGGAAATTCACACAGGGAATCTATGGCTACACCTTC | CASRKFTQGIYGYTF | NA | TRBJ1-2 | TRBV6-5 | NA
TGTGCCAGCAGCGCGACCCCTCAAGAGACCCAGTACTTC | CASSATPQETQYF | once | TRBJ2-5 | TRBV9 | NA
TGTGCCAGCAGGGAAGACGAGGGAGGGATAAGCTCCTATAATTCACCCCTCCACTTT | CASREDEGGISSYNSPLHF | NA | TRBJ1-6 | TRBV21-1 | NA
TGTGCCAGCAGCCCGGGGGGGACACCACCGGTGGAGCTGTTTTTT | CASSPGGTPPVELFF | few | TRBJ2-2 | TRBV5-4 | TRBD2
TGCGCCAGCAGCCAACCCGTAGCCAAAAACATTCAGTACTTC | CASSQPVAKNIQYF | NA | TRBJ2-4 | TRBV4-1 | NA
TGTGCCATAATGGCAGGGCAGGGTGAAAACATTCAGTACTTC | CAIMAGQGENIQYF | NA | TRBJ2-4 | TRBV10-3 | NA
TGTGCCAGCAGGGACTACTCCTCCTACGAGCAGTACTTC | CASRDYSSYEQYF | NA | TRBJ2-7 | TRBV27 | NA
TGTGCCAGCAGCTTGGGGACAGCTAAGTACGAGCAGTACTTC | CASSLGTAKYEQYF | NA | TRBJ2-7 | TRBV11-2 | TRBD1
TGTGCCAGCAGTTTAGTAGGGAGAAACTATGGCTACACCTTC | CASSLVGRNYGYTF | NA | TRBJ1-2 | TRBV28 | NA
TGTGCCAGCAGCCAGACTAGCGGTACGCAGTATTTT | CASSQTSGTQYF | NA | TRBJ2-3 | TRBV7-6 | TRBD2
TGTGCCAGCAGCCCGACTAGCGGGGGCCGGCCCCGGGAGACCCAGTACTTC | CASSPTSGGRPRETQYF | NA | TRBJ2-5 | TRBV9 | TRBD2
TGTGCCAGCAGTACCCTGAGTAGGGACGTCGCCTACGAGCAGTACTTC | CASSTLSRDVAYEQYF | NA | TRBJ2-7 | TRBV2 | NA
TGTGCCAGTAGTAAACAGGGGCGGGAAAAACTGTTTTTT | CASSKQGREKLFF | NA | TRBJ1-4 | TRBV19 | TRBD1
TGCGCCAGCAGCCGGGGCGGGGGTCCTTACAATGAGCAGTTCTTC | CASSRGGGPYNEQFF | NA | TRBJ2-1 | TRBV4-1 | TRBD2
TGTGCCAGCAGTTTCCGCCCCGGGACAGGGGTTAACGAGCAGTACTTC | CASSFRPGTGVNEQYF | NA | TRBJ2-7 | TRBV2 | TRBD1
TGTGCCAGCAGCTCAAATGGAGGGGTAACAGAGACCCAGTACTTC | CASSSNGGVTETQYF | NA | TRBJ2-5 | TRBV11-2 | NA
TGTGCCAGCAGTTTAGCGGGACGTGGACCCTATGGCTACACCTTC | CASSLAGRGPYGYTF | NA | TRBJ1-2 | TRBV27 | NA
TGTGCCAGCAGGGCCTCCGGGACCTATGGCTACACCTTC | CASRASGTYGYTF | NA | TRBJ1-2 | TRBV5-6 | NA
TGTGCCAGCAGCCTAGATCGCAGGGAGCTGTTTTTT | CASSLDRRELFF | NA | TRBJ2-2 | TRBV7-9 | NA
TGCGCCAGCAGCCAAGCCAGGGAGCAGTTCTTC | CASSQAREQFF | NA | TRBJ2-1 | TRBV4-1 | NA
TGCGCCAGCAGCCACGGGACAGGGGTCTATGGCTACACCTTC | CASSHGTGVYGYTF | NA | TRBJ1-2 | TRBV5-1 | TRBD1
TGTGCCAGTAGTATAGATCTGACAGTCGGTGAGCAGTTCTTC | CASSIDLTVGEQFF | NA | TRBJ2-1 | TRBV19 | NA
TGTGCCAGCAGCTTAGTAGCCCCTACTCGCTTACCCTACAATGAGCAGTTCTTC | CASSLVAPTRLPYNEQFF | NA | TRBJ2-1 | TRBV7-6 | NA
TGTGCCAGCAGGCTAAGGGATAACTCTGGAAACACCATATATTTT | CASRLRDNSGNTIYF | NA | TRBJ1-3 | TRBV11-2 | NA
TGTGCCAGCAGCTTGGGCGGAGGCAAGAACACCGGGGAGCTGTTTTTT | CASSLGGGKNTGELFF | NA | TRBJ2-2 | TRBV5-4 | NA
TGTGCCAGCAGTGATCCCAGATCCCCACGTGGCACGCAGTATTTT | CASSDPRSPRGTQYF | NA | TRBJ2-3 | TRBV25-1 | NA
TGTGCCAGCAGCTTACTTGGAACTCGCAATCAGCCCCAGCATTTT | CASSLLGTRNQPQHF | NA | TRBJ1-5 | TRBV7-2 | NA
TGTGCCAGTGAGGGGGTGGAATCATATAACTATGGCTACACCTTC | CASEGVESYNYGYTF | NA | TRBJ1-2 | TRBV19 | NA
TGCGCCAGCAGCCTGGGACAGACGATCAATCAGCCCCAGCATTTT | CASSLGQTINQPQHF | NA | TRBJ1-5 | TRBV4-1 | TRBD1
TGTGCCAGCAGCTTAGGGGGTCCGGGACACTTGACAGATACGCAGTATTTT | CASSLGGPGHLTDTQYF | NA | TRBJ2-3 | TRBV7-9 | NA